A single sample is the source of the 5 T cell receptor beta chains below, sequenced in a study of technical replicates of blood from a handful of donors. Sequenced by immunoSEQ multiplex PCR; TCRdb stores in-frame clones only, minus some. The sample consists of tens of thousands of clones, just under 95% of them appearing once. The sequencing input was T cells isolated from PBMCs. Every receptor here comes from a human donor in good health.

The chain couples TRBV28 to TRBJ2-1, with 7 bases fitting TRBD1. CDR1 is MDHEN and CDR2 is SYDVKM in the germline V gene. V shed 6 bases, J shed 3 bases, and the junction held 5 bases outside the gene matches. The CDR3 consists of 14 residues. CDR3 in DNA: TGTGCCAGCAGAGGGGGCCGATACTACAATGAGCAGTTCTTC. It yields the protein CASRGGRYYNEQFF. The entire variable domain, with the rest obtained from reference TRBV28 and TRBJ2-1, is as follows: DVKVTQSSRYLVKRTGEKVFLECVQDMDHENMFWYRQDPGLGLRLIYFSYDVKMKEKGDIPEGYSVSREKKERFSLILESASTNQTSMYLCASRGGRYYNEQFFGPGTRLTVL.

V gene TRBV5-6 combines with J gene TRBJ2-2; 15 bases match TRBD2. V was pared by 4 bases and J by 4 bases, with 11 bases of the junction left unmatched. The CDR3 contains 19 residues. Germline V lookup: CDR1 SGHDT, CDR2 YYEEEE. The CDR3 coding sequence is TGTGCCAGCAGCGTAGCCGGACTAGCGGGGGGGCCTGGCACCGGGGAGCTGTTTTTT. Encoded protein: CASSVAGLAGGPGTGELFF.

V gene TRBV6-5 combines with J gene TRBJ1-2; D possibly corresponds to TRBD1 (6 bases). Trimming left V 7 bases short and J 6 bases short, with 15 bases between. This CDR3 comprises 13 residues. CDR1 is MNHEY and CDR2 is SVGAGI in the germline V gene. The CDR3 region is CASKKQGLHGYTF. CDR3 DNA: TGTGCCAGCAAAAAACAGGGATTGCATGGCTACACCTTC.

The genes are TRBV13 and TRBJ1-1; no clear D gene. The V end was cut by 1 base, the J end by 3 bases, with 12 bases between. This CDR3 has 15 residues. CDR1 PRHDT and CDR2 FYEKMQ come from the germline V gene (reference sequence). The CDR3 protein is CASSLESGEDTEAFF. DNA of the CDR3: TGTGCCAGCAGCTTAGAGTCGGGAGAAGACACTGAAGCTTTCTTT.

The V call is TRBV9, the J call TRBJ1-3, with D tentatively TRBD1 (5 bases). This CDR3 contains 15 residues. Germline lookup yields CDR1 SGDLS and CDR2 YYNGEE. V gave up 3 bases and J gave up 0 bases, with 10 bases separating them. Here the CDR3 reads CASSGGTGSGNTIYF. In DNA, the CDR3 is TGTGCCAGCAGCGGGGGGACTGGCTCTGGAAACACCATATATTTT.